The source of this T cell receptor (beta chain) is a study of shared clonotypes between healthy human individuals. Findings and limits, study-wide: In having few donors, the study represented limited genetic and exposure-history diversity. The researchers took only blood, and tissue repertoires probably look different.

For this clone: Antigen specificity is unknown.

Germline CDR1 is SGHVS and CDR2 is FNYEAQ. This CDR3 has 15 amino acids. V was clipped by 0 bases and J by 2 bases, with 8 bases between them. Libraries were prepared by immunoSEQ multiplex PCR; TCRdb keeps only in-frame clonotypes and omits some of them. This sample carries about 2,100,000 clones, roughly 91% of them seen once, and the ten largest clones take 1.5% to 2%. The naive CD8 subset, CD45RO-negative cells positively selected for CCR7, excluded terminally differentiated effector memory CD45RA+ cells. The genes are TRBV7-6 and TRBJ2-1; D uncertain. The TCR sequence derives from a young man in good health. Some clones in this sample may be carry-over from other donors' samples. Sequences were obtained from naive CD8+ T cells from PBMCs. The CDR3 region has the DNA TGTGCCAGCAGCTTAGCGGTATCCGCCTACAATGAGCAGTTCTTC. Protein: CASSLAVSAYNEQFF.